The 28 T cell receptor beta chains below all came from one sample that was sequenced in a study of CD8 T cells in ankylosing spondylitis. Study outcomes and limitations: One TCR beta motif, made up of several highly homologous variants, appeared characteristic of ankylosing spondylitis blood.

Their antigen targets remain unknown. One entry per CDR3 protein results from TCRdb running MiXCR on the 5' RACE reads. The repertoire holds over 700,000 distinct CDR3 sequences, around 17% seen once, with around 19% in the top ten. The sequenced sample consisted of blood, either unsorted or a sorted T cell fraction (not recorded which). These receptor sequences come from a male donor with ankylosing spondylitis.

This clonotype was observed a handful of times. J is TRBJ1-6 and V is TRBV7-2; 7 positions match TRBD1. The germline V gene has CDR1 SGHTA and CDR2 FQGNSA. V dropped 5 bases and J dropped 10; count of bases not matched to a gene: 14. The CDR3 is 16 amino acids. In DNA, the CDR3 is TGTGCCAGCAGCCCTACCTCAGGGGGGTTCGAGTCACCCCTCCACTTT. Protein sequence: CASSPTSGGFESPLHF.

This clonotype was found a few times. The V call is TRBV27, the J call TRBJ2-3, with D maybe TRBD2 (6 bases). Germline V CDR1 and CDR2: MNHEY, SMNVEV (reference sequence). There are 15 residues in the CDR3. Between the trimmed V and J ends, which lost 6 bases and 2 bases, there was a span of 15 bases. CDR3 sequence: CASSTGTLNTDTQYF. The CDR3 DNA reads TGTGCCAGCAGCACCGGGACTTTGAACACAGATACGCAGTATTTT.

The chain recombines TRBV4-3 with TRBJ1-1, with D possibly matching TRBD1 (5 bases). The germline V and J ends were trimmed by 2 bases and 0 bases, with 10 bases remaining between them. This CDR3 comprises 15 residues. Germline CDR1 LGHNA, CDR2 YSLEER. The CDR3 loop is CASSQFLGVNTEAFF. DNA of the CDR3: TGCGCCAGCAGCCAATTCTTAGGGGTGAACACTGAAGCTTTCTTT.

This clonotype was counted only a few times. The chain joins TRBV12-3 or TRBV12-4 to TRBJ2-7; a possible D gene is TRBD1 (5 bases). This CDR3 is 15 amino acids long. The germline V and J ends were trimmed by 7 bases and 1 base, with 17 bases remaining between them. CDR3 region: CASTSTDSQSYEQYF. Here the CDR3 DNA reads TGTGCCAGCACCTCGACAGACTCGCAGTCCTACGAGCAGTACTTC.

This clonotype was counted only a few times. The V and J genes are TRBV4-1 and TRBJ2-7; D not resolved. This CDR3 has 15 residues. Germline lookup yields CDR1 MGHRA and CDR2 YSYEKL. Trimming pared 1 base from V and 2 bases from J, leaving 12 bases between. Here the CDR3 reads CASSQGAPGTYEQYF. In nucleotides, the CDR3 is TGCGCCAGCAGCCAAGGAGCCCCCGGCACCTACGAGCAGTACTTC.

The J gene is TRBJ2-2, the V gene TRBV27; no definite D call. The CDR3 loop spans 16 amino acids. Germline loops: CDR1 MNHEY, CDR2 SMNVEV (reference sequence). Between the trimmed V and J ends, which lost 5 bases and 0 bases, there was a span of 13 bases. CDR3 coding DNA: TGTGCCAGCAGTATTACAGAACCGGCGAACACCGGGGAGCTGTTTTTT. It encodes CASSITEPANTGELFF.

This rearrangement joins TRBV20-1 to TRBJ1-5; the D gene is possibly TRBD1 (5 bases). V was clipped by 1 base and J by 8 bases, with 27 bases between them. This CDR3 has 18 residues. CDR1 is DFQATT and CDR2 is SNEGSKA in the germline V gene (reference sequence). The CDR3 nucleotides read TGCAGTGCTAGAGGTCCCGGAGTCCCGGGGCAGGGTGTGAAGCCCCAGCATTTT. The encoded protein is CSARGPGVPGQGVKPQHF.

This clonotype was recorded many times. The V and J genes are TRBV10-2 and TRBJ2-2; 9 positions match TRBD2. Germline V gene sequence: CDR1 WSHSY, CDR2 SAAADI. This CDR3 spans 14 amino acids. Trimming removed 9 bases from V and 1 base from J; junction bases left unmatched: 3. Here the CDR3 DNA reads TGCGCCAGTTCTAGCGGGGAGAACACCGGGGAGCTGTTTTTT. Translation: CASSSGENTGELFF.

This clonotype was seen more than once but under ten times. This chain joins TRBV11-2 and TRBJ2-5; D gene uncertain. The CDR3 totals 15 residues. V was clipped by 0 bases and J by 4 bases, with 12 bases between them. In germline, CDR1 is SGHAT, CDR2 FQNNGV. In nucleotides, the CDR3 is TGTGCCAGCAGCTTAGATGTGGCCAGACTAGAGACCCAGTACTTC. Amino acids: CASSLDVARLETQYF.

This clonotype was seen a handful of times. CDR3 bases: TGCGCCAGCAGCCGGACTAGCGGGACTACGATCAATGAGCAGTTCTTC. It specifies CASSRTSGTTINEQFF. The rearrangement joins TRBV4-1 to TRBJ2-1; 12 nucleotides line up with TRBD2. V dropped 4 bases and J dropped 6; count of bases not matched to a gene: 7. This CDR3 contains 16 residues. The germline V gene has CDR1 MGHRA and CDR2 YSYEKL.

In its sample, this clonotype was seen a few times. V gene TRBV7-6 combines with J gene TRBJ2-1; 10 nucleotides match TRBD2. V shed 3 bases and J 6 bases; nucleotides not matched to a gene: 8. This CDR3 contains 16 residues. Per germline, CDR1 SGHVS and CDR2 FNYEAQ. The CDR3 loop reads CASSFALAGAGNEQFF. CDR3 nucleotides: TGTGCCAGCAGCTTCGCCCTAGCGGGGGCAGGCAATGAGCAGTTCTTC.

This clonotype has a handful of counts. This chain connects TRBV12-3 or TRBV12-4 to TRBJ2-1; TRBD2 matches 11 bases. This CDR3 is 17 amino acids long. J gave up 6 bases and V 2 bases, and 9 bases lay outside the gene matches. CDR3 amino acids: CASSLPLAGGLRNEQFF. In DNA, the CDR3 is TGTGCCAGCAGTTTACCGCTAGCGGGGGGCTTGCGCAATGAGCAGTTCTTC.

This clonotype was detected a few times. The CDR3, as DNA: TGTGCCAGCAGTATAGGTGTTCAGACTGAAGCTTTCTTT. It encodes CASSIGVQTEAFF. The gene calls are TRBV27 and TRBJ1-1; no definite D call. Per the germline V gene, CDR1 is MNHEY and CDR2 is SMNVEV (reference sequence). V dropped 5 bases and J dropped 5 bases, with 12 bases sitting between them. CDR3 length: 13 residues.

This chain joins TRBV13 and TRBJ2-6, with D uncertain. The CDR3 loop spans 14 amino acids. Germline CDR1 and CDR2: PRHDT and FYEKMQ (reference sequence). Trimming removed 5 bases from V and 1 base from J, with 6 bases in between. CDR3 in amino acids: CASSRRSGANVLTF. The CDR3 nucleotides read TGTGCCAGCAGCCGCCGATCTGGGGCCAACGTCCTGACTTTC.

This clonotype was recorded a few times. The gene calls are TRBV27 and TRBJ2-4; 12 nucleotides agree with TRBD2. The V gene end was trimmed by 4 bases and the J gene end by 11 bases; junction bases not matched to a gene: 12. The CDR3 covers 16 residues. Per the germline V gene, CDR1 is MNHEY and CDR2 is SMNVEV (reference sequence). The CDR3 spells CASSSPSSGRGPVQYF. For the CDR3, the DNA is TGTGCCAGCAGTTCTCCGTCTAGCGGGAGGGGTCCTGTTCAGTACTTC.

V is TRBV20-1 and J is TRBJ1-1; D remains ambiguous. The CDR3 has 11 residues. The germline V and J ends were trimmed by 5 bases and 4 bases, with 8 bases remaining between them. Looked up from germline, CDR1 is DFQATT and CDR2 is SNEGSKA (reference sequence). This chain's CDR3 is CSAQLGTEAFF. The CDR3 nucleotides are TGCAGTGCTCAACTGGGCACTGAAGCTTTCTTT.

This clonotype was observed a few times. DNA of the CDR3: TGTGCCAGCAGCTTCGGGGAGACTAGCTGGGCTGAGCAGTTCTTC. It codes for CASSFGETSWAEQFF. The V and J genes are TRBV7-8 and TRBJ2-1, with TRBD2 identical over 7 bases. The junction had 11 bases not matched to a gene; V was cut back by 3 bases and J by 9 bases. The CDR3 is 15 residues long. Germline V CDR1 and CDR2: SGHVS, FQNEAQ.

The V gene is TRBV5-1, the J gene TRBJ2-2, with D tentatively TRBD2 (5 bases). V was trimmed by 0 bases and J by 6 bases, leaving 15 bases between them. CDR1 SGHRS and CDR2 YFSETQ come from the germline V gene. The CDR3 has 16 amino acids. The CDR3 region is CASSLGARDRSGELFF. The CDR3, as DNA: TGCGCCAGCAGCTTGGGTGCACGGGATCGCTCCGGGGAGCTGTTTTTT.

This clonotype appeared a few times. The chain employs TRBV27 and TRBJ2-5; D is possibly TRBD1 (6 bases). Per germline, CDR1 MNHEY and CDR2 SMNVEV (reference sequence). The CDR3 covers 13 residues. The germline V and J ends were trimmed by 7 bases and 0 bases, with 9 bases remaining between them. CDR3 sequence reads: CASKDSHQETQYF. CDR3 nucleotide sequence: TGTGCCAGCAAGGACAGTCACCAAGAGACCCAGTACTTC.

The V and J genes are TRBV7-9 and TRBJ2-1, with a tentative D call TRBD2 (6 bases). V was cut by 5 bases and J by 0 bases, with 17 bases left in between. Germline lookup yields CDR1 SEHNR and CDR2 FQNEAQ (reference sequence). The CDR3 has 17 amino acids. CDR3 coding DNA: TGTGCCAGCAGCCCTAGCCAACTAGCAAGCTCCTACAATGAGCAGTTCTTC. It yields the protein CASSPSQLASSYNEQFF.

The chain has TRBV5-1 and TRBJ2-7; TRBD2 agrees at 8 bases. Germline V gene sequence: CDR1 SGHRS, CDR2 YFSETQ. V gave up 0 bases and J gave up 4 bases; unmatched junction bases: 3. The CDR3 is 14 residues long. The CDR3 DNA sequence: TGCGCCAGCAGCTTGGTTAGCGGGGAGTACGAGCAGTACTTC. Translation gives CASSLVSGEYEQYF. The full variable domain, completed using reference TRBV5-1 and TRBJ2-7, is KAGVTQTPRYLIKTRGQQVTLSCSPISGHRSVSWYQQTPGQGLQFLFEYFSETQRNKGNFPGRFSGRQFSNSRSEMNVSTLELGDSALYLCASSLVSGEYEQYFGPGTRLTVT.

This clonotype was detected a few times. The chain carries TRBV27 and TRBJ1-1; D remains ambiguous. The CDR3 spans 13 residues. Looked up from germline, CDR1 is MNHEY and CDR2 is SMNVEV (reference sequence). Deletions cut 3 bases from V and 6 bases from J, with 11 bases between. CDR3 loop: CASSFGYGAEAFF. CDR3 bases: TGTGCCAGCAGTTTCGGGTACGGGGCTGAAGCTTTCTTT.

In this sample, this clonotype turned up a few times. This rearrangement joins TRBV5-1 to TRBJ2-7; D gene unclear. CDR1 is SGHRS, CDR2 YFSETQ, per germline. The CDR3 is made up of 15 amino acids. V was cut by 2 bases and J by 6 bases, with 18 bases left in between. The CDR3 bases are TGCGCCAGCAGCTTCTTTGCTAGTTCGCAGTCCGAGCAGTACTTC. Encoded protein: CASSFFASSQSEQYF.

V gene TRBV5-6 combines with J gene TRBJ2-7, with 8 nucleotides matching TRBD1. The CDR3 consists of 14 residues. Germline V lookup: CDR1 SGHDT, CDR2 YYEEEE. J gave up 2 bases and V 10 bases, and 11 bases lay outside the gene matches. CDR3 DNA: TGTGCCTCGGCTGGGGACAGGAAGACCTACGAGCAGTACTTC. Protein sequence: CASAGDRKTYEQYF.

The chain joins TRBV11-2 to TRBJ2-3; no clear D. Per the germline V gene, CDR1 is SGHAT and CDR2 is FQNNGV. The V end was cut by 5 bases, the J end by 6 bases, with 9 bases between. The CDR3 consists of 12 residues. The chain's CDR3 is CASSRAGDTQYF. CDR3 sequence (DNA): TGTGCCAGCAGCCGGGCCGGGGATACGCAGTATTTT.

This clonotype showed up just once. This rearrangement joins TRBV9 to TRBJ2-1; 7 bases are a match to TRBD2. The CDR3 has 14 residues. V shed 3 bases, J shed 6 bases, and the junction held 6 bases outside the gene matches. Looked up from germline, CDR1 is SGDLS and CDR2 is YYNGEE. CDR3 sequence (DNA): TGTGCCAGCAGCGCCGGGGGGTCGGCCAATGAGCAGTTCTTC. Its protein is CASSAGGSANEQFF. Filled out from reference TRBV9 and TRBJ2-1, the complete variable domain reads DSGVTQTPKHLITATGQRVTLRCSPRSGDLSVYWYQQSLDQGLQFLIQYYNGEERAKGNILERFSAQQFPDLHSELNLSSLELGDSALYFCASSAGGSANEQFFGPGTRLTVL.

The chain has TRBV20-1 and TRBJ2-2; 7 bases map to TRBD1. Germline V CDR1 and CDR2: DFQATT, SNEGSKA (reference sequence). With V trimmed by 4 bases and J by 5 bases, 4 bases remained unmatched. This CDR3 is 13 amino acids long. For the CDR3, the DNA is TGCAGTGCTAACAGGGGCGGAACCGGGGAGCTGTTTTTT. It yields the protein CSANRGGTGELFF.

In this sample, this clonotype turned up many times. The chain has TRBV12-3 or TRBV12-4 and TRBJ2-2; 8 nucleotides align to TRBD1. The CDR3 contains 15 residues. Trimming cost V 5 bases and J 2 bases; bases outside gene matches: 4. CDR3 sequence reads: CASSRQGRNTGELFF. DNA of the CDR3: TGTGCCAGCAGTAGACAGGGGCGTAACACCGGGGAGCTGTTTTTT.